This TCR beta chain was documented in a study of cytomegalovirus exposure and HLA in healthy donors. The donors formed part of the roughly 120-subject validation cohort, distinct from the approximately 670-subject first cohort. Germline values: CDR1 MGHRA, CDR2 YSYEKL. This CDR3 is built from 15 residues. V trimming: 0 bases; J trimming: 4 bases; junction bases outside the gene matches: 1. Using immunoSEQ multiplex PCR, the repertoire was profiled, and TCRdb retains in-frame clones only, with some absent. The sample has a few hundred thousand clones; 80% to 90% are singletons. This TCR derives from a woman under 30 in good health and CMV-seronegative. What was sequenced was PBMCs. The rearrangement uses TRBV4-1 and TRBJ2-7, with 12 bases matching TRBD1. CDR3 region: CASSQEGQGAYEQYF. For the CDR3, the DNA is TGCGCCAGCAGCCAAGAGGGACAGGGGGCTTACGAGCAGTACTTC.